What follows are 18 T cell receptor beta chains derived from one specimen sequenced in a study of identical twins. TCRdb reprocessed the 5' RACE reads via MiXCR and lists one record per CDR3 protein. The data contain 650,000 to 800,000 distinct CDR3 sequences, 8.5% to 9% of them singletons. This sample was shared with a second study, whose subject was yellow fever vaccine responses in identical twins.

The sequencing sample was made of PBMCs. These receptors were obtained from a woman aged 18-30 years in good health.

This clonotype was recorded at least ten times. The chain combines TRBV7-2 with TRBJ2-3, with 8 bases identical to TRBD2. From germline, CDR1 is SGHTA and CDR2 FQGNSA. The J segment lost 4 bases and the V segment lost 6 bases, leaving 6 bases of the junction unmatched. This CDR3 is 14 amino acids long. CDR3 loop: CASRSGSPADTQYF. In nucleotides, the CDR3 is TGTGCCAGCAGAAGCGGGAGTCCCGCAGATACGCAGTATTTT. Full variable domain (outside the CDR3, taken from reference TRBV7-2 and TRBJ2-3): GAGVSQSPSNKVTEKGKDVELRCDPISGHTALYWYRQSLGQGLEFLIYFQGNSAPDKSGLPSDRFSAERTGGSVSTLTIQRTQQEDSAVYLCASRSGSPADTQYFGPGTRLTVL.

This chain joins TRBV29-1 and TRBJ1-1; D gene uncertain. CDR1 is SQVTM, CDR2 ANQGSEA, per germline. The V end was cut by 7 bases, the J end by 4 bases, with 16 bases between. The CDR3 extends over 13 amino acids. The CDR3 DNA follows: TGCAGCGCTGGGGATCGGGAGGGCACTGAAGCTTTCTTT. Protein product: CSAGDREGTEAFF.

This clonotype has only a few counts. V usage is TRBV27 and J usage is TRBJ1-4; D is possibly TRBD1 (5 bases). Germline loops: CDR1 MNHEY, CDR2 SMNVEV (reference sequence). The CDR3 contains 10 residues. V dropped 5 bases and J dropped 16 bases, with 11 bases sitting between them. The DNA of the CDR3 is TGTGCCAGCAGTCCCCCGGGACGGTTTTTT. Translation: CASSPPGRFF. Filled out from reference TRBV27 and TRBJ1-4, the complete variable domain reads EAQVTQNPRYLITVTGKKLTVTCSQNMNHEYMSWYRQDPGLGLRQIYYSMNVEVTDKGDVPEGYKVSRKEKRNFPLILESPSPNQTSLYFCASSPPGRFFGSGTQLSVL.

This clonotype was detected a few times. The V call is TRBV7-9, the J call TRBJ1-5; D remains unclear. Trimming pared 5 bases from V and 3 bases from J, leaving 14 bases between. CDR1 and CDR2 from the germline V gene are SEHNR and FQNEAQ (reference sequence). This CDR3 spans 15 amino acids. The chain's CDR3 is CASSNDMVANQPQHF. In DNA, the CDR3 is TGTGCCAGCAGCAATGACATGGTCGCCAATCAGCCCCAGCATTTT.

J is TRBJ1-1 and V is TRBV5-6; perhaps TRBD1 as D (5 bases). Trimming removed 2 bases at V and 6 bases at J, with 8 bases between. The germline V gene has CDR1 SGHDT and CDR2 YYEEEE. This CDR3 is built from 12 residues. As DNA, the CDR3 is TGTGCCAGCAGCTTAGGGGTCGCTGAAGCTTTCTTT. Encoded protein: CASSLGVAEAFF.

This sequence joins TRBV12-3 or TRBV12-4 and TRBJ2-3, with D uncertain. The CDR3 contains 12 residues. Trimming cost V 1 base and J 10 bases, with 9 bases left between them. The CDR3 region has the DNA TGTGCCAGCAGTTTAGTTAGAGTTTCGCAGTATTTT. Amino acids: CASSLVRVSQYF.

This clonotype was counted many times. The CDR3 protein is CATSRDLHQGTRLGQYF. CDR3 sequence (DNA): TGTGCCACCAGCAGAGACCTACACCAGGGGACCCGCCTAGGGCAGTACTTC. This sequence joins TRBV15 and TRBJ2-7; TRBD1 might be the D (6 bases). CDR1 is LNHNV and CDR2 is YYDKDF in the germline V gene (reference sequence). Trimming removed 0 bases at V and 9 bases at J, with 24 bases between. This CDR3 is built from 17 residues. Full variable domain (remainder filled in from reference TRBV15 and TRBJ2-7): DAMVIQNPRYQVTQFGKPVTLSCSQTLNHNVMYWYQQKSSQAPKLLFHYYDKDFNNEADTPDNFQSRRPNTSFCFLDIRSPGLGDTAMYLCATSRDLHQGTRLGQYFGPGTRLTVT.

CDR3 region: CSVEVTGTLFYEQYF. CDR3 sequence (DNA): TGCAGCGTTGAAGTCACCGGGACACTCTTTTACGAGCAGTACTTC. The genes are TRBV29-1 and TRBJ2-7, with D tentatively TRBD1 (6 bases). CDR3 size: 15 residues. V lost 1 base, J lost 4 bases, and 17 bases lay in between. Germline CDR1 reads SQVTM; CDR2 reads ANQGSEA.

This clonotype showed up just a few times. V usage is TRBV6-6 and J usage is TRBJ1-1; D not resolved. V gave up 1 base and J gave up 5 bases, with 5 bases separating them. The CDR3 covers 12 residues. Germline CDR1 and CDR2: MNHNY and SVGAGI (reference sequence). Written as DNA, the CDR3 is TGTGCCAGCAGTTACTGGGGAACTGAAGCTTTCTTT. Its translation is CASSYWGTEAFF.

Many counts were recorded for this clonotype. CDR3 DNA: TGTGCCACCAGCAGAGATCGGCAGGGGTTGTACGAGCAGTACTTC. As protein: CATSRDRQGLYEQYF. The gene calls are TRBV15 and TRBJ2-7; tentative D call: TRBD1 (6 bases). Deletions cut 0 bases from V and 4 bases from J, with 13 bases between. The CDR3 has 15 amino acids. CDR1 LNHNV and CDR2 YYDKDF come from the germline V gene (reference sequence).

This clonotype has ten or more counts. The rearrangement joins TRBV7-9 to TRBJ2-1, with D unresolved. Germline V lookup: CDR1 SEHNR, CDR2 FQNEAQ (reference sequence). The CDR3 has 17 residues. Trimming took off 5 bases at V and 7 bases at J, with 24 bases between the two ends. In nucleotides, the CDR3 is TGTGCCAGCAGCCACCTGTTTAGGACGGCTTCGTCGAATGAGCAGTTCTTC. It encodes CASSHLFRTASSNEQFF.

This clonotype showed up just a few times. The CDR3 nucleotides are TGTGCCAGCAGCTTAGTAACCTTCACCGGGGAGCTGTTTTTT. Its translation: CASSLVTFTGELFF. The rearrangement joins TRBV11-2 to TRBJ2-2; D gene ambiguous. V dropped 1 base and J dropped 4 bases, with 7 bases sitting between them. Germline loops: CDR1 SGHAT, CDR2 FQNNGV. This CDR3 is built from 14 residues. The entire variable domain, with the rest obtained from reference TRBV11-2 and TRBJ2-2, is as follows: EAGVAQSPRYKIIEKRQSVAFWCNPISGHATLYWYQQILGQGPKLLIQFQNNGVVDDSQLPKDRFSAERLKGVDSTLKIQPAKLEDSAVYLCASSLVTFTGELFFGEGSRLTVL.

Regarding this clonotype: The junction does not match germline at one end; this may be a read error. This chain connects TRBV7-2 to TRBJ2-1; D not certain. The CDR3 extends over 13 amino acids. The germline gives CDR1 SGHTA, CDR2 FQGNSA. The CDR3 coding sequence is TGTGCCAGCAGCTTAGGAGCATACAATGAGCGGTTCTTC. Its protein is CASSLGAYNERFF.

This chain links TRBV6-5 with TRBJ2-3, with 9 bases aligning to TRBD1. J gave up 5 bases and V 0 bases, and 3 bases lay outside the gene matches. Germline CDR1 is MNHEY and CDR2 is SVGAGI. This CDR3 region has 15 residues. CDR3 residues: CASSYSGQGIDTQYF. CDR3 nucleotides: TGTGCCAGCAGTTACTCGGGACAGGGTATAGATACGCAGTATTTT.

The chain joins TRBV18 to TRBJ2-7; D ambiguous. CDR1 is KGHSH and CDR2 is LQKENI in the germline V gene. The CDR3 totals 13 residues. The germline V and J ends were trimmed by 3 bases and 5 bases, with 11 bases remaining between them. The CDR3 spells CASSPSGENEQYF. The CDR3 DNA reads TGTGCCAGCTCACCTTCTGGGGAAAACGAGCAGTACTTC.

This clonotype was picked up many times. The rearrangement joins TRBV20-1 to TRBJ2-7; perhaps TRBD1 as D (7 bases). V gave up 1 base and J gave up 4 bases, with 11 bases separating them. Germline V gives CDR1 DFQATT, CDR2 SNEGSKA (reference sequence). The CDR3 runs 13 residues. The DNA of the CDR3 is TGCAGTGCTAGAGGTGCAGGGGGGTACGAGCAGTACTTC. This gives the protein CSARGAGGYEQYF.

This chain links TRBV2 with TRBJ2-4, with 10 bases aligning to TRBD1. J lost 3 bases, V lost 0 bases, and 11 bases had no gene match. The CDR3 consists of 19 residues. From germline, CDR1 is SNHLY and CDR2 FYNNEI. CDR3 coding DNA: TGTGCCAGCAGTGAAGCAACCGGGACAGGGGAATTTGACAAAAACATTCAGTACTTC. Protein: CASSEATGTGEFDKNIQYF.

There are many counts of this clonotype. Here the CDR3 reads CSERQGETQYF. For the CDR3, the DNA is TGCAGCGAGCGACAGGGAGAGACCCAGTACTTC. The chain recombines TRBV29-1 with TRBJ2-5, with 7 bases identical to TRBD1. Germline V gene sequence: CDR1 SQVTM, CDR2 ANQGSEA. The CDR3 loop spans 11 amino acids. Trimming took 7 bases from V and 4 from J; bases not matched to a gene: 3.